This TCR beta chain was identified during a study of T cells after yellow fever vaccination. The study, taken as a whole, reports: Contamination by abundant bulk-population clonotypes could be present in FACS-sorted repertoires. Relatively few clonotypes were ones that appeared in both CD4 and CD8 compartments.

This clonotype was recorded a few times. Its specificity is not known. MiXCR, applied by TCRdb to the 5' RACE reads, yields one record per CDR3 protein. The repertoire consists of 150,000 or so distinct CDR3 sequences, with around 8.5% occurring once and the leading ten covering 35% to 40%. The source of this sequence is a man aged 18 to 30 who received the YFV17D yellow fever vaccine. The sequences come from CD8+ T cells sorted from PBMCs, collected 45 days after the yellow fever booster vaccination.

Here the CDR3 reads CSARDRGRTGTGELFF. CDR3 sequence (DNA): TGCAGTGCTAGAGATCGTGGGCGAACGGGCACCGGGGAGCTGTTTTTT. The chain carries TRBV20-1 and TRBJ2-2; D unresolved. V was clipped by 0 bases and J by 4 bases, with 15 bases between them. The CDR3 sequence is 16 residues long. In germline, CDR1 is DFQATT, CDR2 SNEGSKA (reference sequence).